This T cell receptor (beta chain) was recovered during a study of Graves' ophthalmopathy and Graves' hyperthyroidism. The wider study: If no ophthalmopathy appeared within 18 months of follow-up, hyperthyroidism was termed stable.

From RNA, the CDR3 regions of TCR beta chains were amplified and sequenced. Following a first-round RT-PCR that used HTBI primers, a second-round multiplex PCR was carried out. TCRdb re-analysed the multiplex PCR reads in MiXCR, keeping a single row per CDR3 protein. Of 580,000 or so distinct CDR3 sequences in the sample, about 40% were seen once. In germline, CDR1 is SQVTM, CDR2 ANQGSEA. The CDR3 spans 17 residues. V lost 5 bases and J lost 4; bases outside the gene matches: 11. Sequencing was performed on peripheral blood or thyroid tissue (not recorded which). This rearrangement joins TRBV29-1 to TRBJ2-3; TRBD2 matches 14 bases. The sequence derives from an adult man with Graves' hyperthyroidism. CDR3 amino acids: CSVLPWTSGRRADTQYF. The CDR3 DNA is TGCAGCGTTCTTCCATGGACTAGCGGGAGGAGGGCAGATACGCAGTATTTT.